These 9 T cell receptor beta chains originate from one sample sequenced in a study of spatial heterogeneity in lung cancer. General observations from the study: Tracking of tumor mutation counts was seen in expanded intratumoral alpha and beta TCR counts.

These receptors have no identified antigens. TCRdb reanalysed the 5' RACE reads using MiXCR and keeps one entry per CDR3 protein. The data show about 16,000 distinct CDR3 sequences, with around 5.5% seen just once and approximately 10% held by the top ten. Stated time point: sample taken at primary tumor resection. Sequencing was performed on lung tumor tissue, taken at surgery. The receptors stem from a female donor with early-stage non-small cell lung cancer.

This clonotype occurred a few times. Found in a library prepared for alpha chains, this beta chain is an off-target read, and its abundance has little meaning. The chain is built from TRBV5-4 and TRBJ2-1; possible D gene TRBD2, 5 bases. Trimming removed 5 bases at V and 4 bases at J, with 13 bases between. The CDR3 runs to 14 residues. Germline CDR1 is SGHNT and CDR2 is YYREEE (reference sequence). The CDR3 sequence: CASSAGSGYNEQFF. The CDR3 DNA is TGTGCCAGCAGTGCCGGCTCGGGGTACAATGAGCAGTTCTTC.

This clonotype was found many times. This beta chain slipped into a library made for alpha chains as a stray read, so its size is not meaningful. CDR3 region: CAISRQLNTEAFF. CDR3 bases: TGTGCCATCAGTAGGCAGTTGAACACTGAAGCTTTCTTT. V usage is TRBV10-3 and J usage is TRBJ1-1, with D hard to call. Trimming stripped 5 bases from V and 0 bases from J, with 7 bases between. This CDR3 spans 13 amino acids. CDR1 ENHRY and CDR2 SYGVKD come from the germline V gene.

This clonotype was recorded at least ten times. Since the library was made to target alpha chains, this beta chain is a stray read and its abundance is not meaningful. This chain uses TRBV4-2 with TRBJ2-7; D is possibly TRBD1 (6 bases). Germline V lookup: CDR1 LGHNA, CDR2 YNFKEQ. The V gene lost 2 bases and the J gene lost 1 base, with 15 bases spanning the gap. This CDR3 contains 16 residues. CDR3 amino acids: CASSQSGRGRSYEQYF. CDR3 sequence (DNA): TGTGCCAGCAGCCAAAGCGGCAGGGGCCGGTCCTACGAGCAGTACTTC.

In its sample, this clonotype was seen many times. With the library built for alpha chains, this beta chain is off target and its frequency is not meaningful. The genes are TRBV20-1 and TRBJ2-1, with 8 positions matching TRBD1. This CDR3 contains 14 residues. J gave up 7 bases and V 4 bases, and 9 bases lay outside the gene matches. Germline CDR1 reads DFQATT; CDR2 reads SNEGSKA (reference sequence). The chain's CDR3 is CSATGTGTWNEQFF. The DNA of the CDR3 is TGCAGTGCTACCGGGACAGGTACGTGGAATGAGCAGTTCTTC.

This clonotype appeared many times. This beta chain lies outside the target of a library built for alpha chains; its clone size means little. This chain links TRBV7-2 with TRBJ1-2; 10 bases agree with TRBD1. Germline lookup yields CDR1 SGHTA and CDR2 FQGNSA. Trimming at V came to 1 base and at J to 0 bases, leaving 8 bases not matched to a gene. The CDR3 has 18 residues. The CDR3 DNA reads as TGTGCCAGCAGCTTAGACCTGACAGGGGGCCGGGCTAACTATGGCTACACCTTC. Protein product: CASSLDLTGGRANYGYTF. Full variable domain (rest looked up from reference TRBV7-2 and TRBJ1-2): GAGVSQSPSNKVTEKGKDVELRCDPISGHTALYWYRQSLGQGLEFLIYFQGNSAPDKSGLPSDRFSAERTGGSVSTLTIQRTQQEDSAVYLCASSLDLTGGRANYGYTFGSGTRLTVV.

In this sample, this clonotype turned up many times. This beta chain slipped into a library made for alpha chains as a stray read, so its size is not meaningful. The rearrangement links TRBV12-3 or TRBV12-4 to TRBJ2-1, with 7 bases identical to TRBD2. The CDR3 covers 15 residues. Trimming at V came to 2 bases and at J to 0 bases, leaving 1 base not matched to a gene. CDR3 in amino acids: CASSLRGSSYNEQFF. The DNA for the CDR3 is TGTGCCAGCAGTTTACGCGGGAGCTCCTACAATGAGCAGTTCTTC.

This clonotype was seen at least ten times. Since it is a stray read in a library aimed at alpha chains, this beta chain has a size that is not meaningful. The chain recombines TRBV4-1 with TRBJ2-7; D gene uncertain. This CDR3 spans 15 amino acids. Trimming shortened V by 0 bases and J by 0 bases, and 9 bases separated the two germline ends. Germline values: CDR1 MGHRA, CDR2 YSYEKL. For the CDR3, the DNA is TGCGCCAGCAGCCAAGATGACGGAAGCTCCTACGAGCAGTACTTC. Translated, it gives CASSQDDGSSYEQYF.

This clonotype was counted many times. For a library built for alpha chains, this beta chain is a stray read; little rests on its size. V gene TRBV3-1 combines with J gene TRBJ2-7, with D tentatively TRBD1 or TRBD2 (5 bases each). The CDR3 spans 15 residues. CDR1 and CDR2 from the germline V gene are LGHDT and YNNKEL (reference sequence). Trimming removed 4 bases at V and 1 base at J, with 14 bases between. CDR3 in amino acids: CASSPGTAASYEQYF. CDR3 DNA sequence: TGTGCCAGCAGCCCTGGGACGGCGGCTTCCTACGAGCAGTACTTC.

This clonotype has a count of ten or more. Since it is a stray read in a library aimed at alpha chains, this beta chain has a size that is not meaningful. V gene TRBV20-1 combines with J gene TRBJ2-2, with D perhaps matching TRBD2 (6 bases). V lost 1 base and J 0 bases, leaving 18 bases between the germline ends. The CDR3 loop spans 18 amino acids. The V gene's germline CDR1 is DFQATT and CDR2 SNEGSKA (reference sequence). The CDR3, as DNA: TGCAGTGCTAGAGTGGCGGGGAAAAACTCAGCGAACACCGGGGAGCTGTTTTTT. It yields the protein CSARVAGKNSANTGELFF.